The 22 T cell receptor beta chains given below trace back to one sample, sequenced in a study of shared clonotypes between healthy human individuals. Data came from immunoSEQ multiplex PCR; TCRdb stores just in-frame clones and leaves some out. Of 2 million to 2.5 million clones listed, 85% to 95% are singletons. The sequencing sample was made of naive CD4+ T cells from PBMCs. Subset defined: CD45RA+ positively selected. These receptors originate from a man aged 18-30 years in good health. Some clones in this sample may be carry-over from other donors' samples.

The chain is built from TRBV18 and TRBJ1-1; D call uncertain. The CDR3 has 13 residues. Germline V lookup: CDR1 KGHSH, CDR2 LQKENI. Trimming took 1 base from V and 6 from J, leaving 9 bases between them. The CDR3 region is CASSPLSVAEAFF. The CDR3 nucleotides are TGTGCCAGCTCACCACTATCGGTCGCTGAAGCTTTCTTT.

The V and J genes are TRBV5-5 and TRBJ2-7; D is unclear. This CDR3 region has 15 residues. Germline assignment: CDR1 SGHKS and CDR2 YYEKEE (reference sequence). Trimming stripped 1 base from V and 2 bases from J, with 13 bases between. CDR3 residues: CASSLLRLLPYEQYF. The DNA for the CDR3 is TGTGCCAGCAGCTTGTTGCGGCTACTACCCTACGAGCAGTACTTC.

The chain employs TRBV2 and TRBJ2-5; no firm D call. Per the germline V gene, CDR1 is SNHLY and CDR2 is FYNNEI. V was shortened by 2 bases and J by 1 base, with 8 bases between the two germline ends. The CDR3 spans 14 residues. CDR3 region: CASSEMVPQETQYF. CDR3 coding DNA: TGTGCCAGCAGTGAAATGGTCCCCCAAGAGACCCAGTACTTC.

This chain joins TRBV29-1 and TRBJ2-3; D gene unclear. The germline V and J ends were trimmed by 4 bases and 2 bases, with 10 bases remaining between them. The CDR3 is 13 amino acids. Germline CDR1 reads SQVTM; CDR2 reads ANQGSEA. CDR3 DNA: TGCAGCGTTGGGATAGGTAACACAGATACGCAGTATTTT. Encoded protein: CSVGIGNTDTQYF.

The table lists this clone with a few counts. The CDR3 is CASSESTGGAGQPQHF. The CDR3 DNA reads as TGTGCCAGCAGTGAGTCCACAGGGGGCGCCGGTCAGCCCCAGCATTTT. V usage is TRBV25-1 and J usage is TRBJ1-5, with 9 nucleotides matching TRBD1. The CDR3 covers 16 residues. Germline values: CDR1 MGHDK, CDR2 SYGVNS. V gave up 3 bases and J gave up 6 bases; unmatched junction bases: 9.

This chain uses TRBV19 with TRBJ2-7; the D is unclear. Germline CDR1 reads LNHDA; CDR2 reads SQIVND (reference sequence). This CDR3 comprises 16 residues. Trimming pared 2 bases from V and 1 base from J, leaving 15 bases between. The CDR3 region has the DNA TGTGCCAGTAGTATAAACTTCCGGGCCGGATCCTACGAGCAGTACTTC. Translating it yields CASSINFRAGSYEQYF.

In DNA form, the CDR3 reads TGTGCCGGACAGACCGGATATGGCTACACCTTC. Translating gives CAGQTGYGYTF. This chain uses TRBV2 with TRBJ1-2; D might be TRBD1 (6 bases). With 11 bases removed from V and 5 bases from J, the gap between germline ends came to 12 bases. The CDR3 totals 11 residues. In germline, CDR1 is SNHLY, CDR2 FYNNEI.

The chain couples TRBV4-1 to TRBJ2-1, with D unclear. CDR1 is MGHRA and CDR2 is YSYEKL in the germline V gene. The CDR3 is made up of 18 amino acids. The V and J ends lost 0 bases and 4 bases respectively, with 19 bases between them. The CDR3 loop reads CASSQDLVKGLGYNEQFF. The CDR3, as DNA: TGCGCCAGCAGCCAAGATCTGGTAAAGGGTCTAGGTTACAATGAGCAGTTCTTC.

The chain has TRBV2 and TRBJ1-2, with 7 bases fitting TRBD1. Germline V gene lookup returns CDR1 SNHLY and CDR2 FYNNEI. V was pared by 3 bases and J by 7 bases, with 8 bases of the junction left unmatched. The CDR3 covers 14 residues. CDR3: CASSDVLTGVGYTF. The CDR3 DNA reads TGTGCCAGCAGTGACGTCCTCACAGGGGTTGGCTACACCTTC. Combining the CDR3 with reference TRBV2 and TRBJ1-2 gives the whole variable domain EPEVTQTPSHQVTQMGQEVILRCVPISNHLYFYWYRQILGQKVEFLVSFYNNEISEKSEIFDDQFSVERPDGSNFTLKIRSTKLEDSAMYFCASSDVLTGVGYTFGSGTRLTVV.

The chain is built from TRBV4-1 and TRBJ1-1, with D perhaps matching TRBD1 (6 bases). Germline V gene sequence: CDR1 MGHRA, CDR2 YSYEKL. V was shortened by 9 bases and J by 3 bases, with 14 bases between the two germline ends. CDR3 length equals 13 residues. The CDR3 bases are TGCGCCAGTGGGGGACATCTTTACACTGAAGCTTTCTTT. This codes for CASGGHLYTEAFF.

The V and J genes are TRBV14 and TRBJ2-1; D remains unclear. This CDR3 spans 16 amino acids. The germline CDR1 and CDR2 sequences are SGHDN and FVKESK. V lost 1 base and J lost 5, with 15 bases in between. CDR3 amino acids: CASSQAWWTENNEQFF. The CDR3 DNA follows: TGTGCCAGCAGCCAAGCATGGTGGACGGAGAACAATGAGCAGTTCTTC.

V and J are TRBV30 and TRBJ1-2; unclear D gene. V lost 1 base to trimming and J lost 8 bases, with 14 bases between them. Germline V gives CDR1 GTSNPN, CDR2 SVGIG (reference sequence). The CDR3 is made up of 13 amino acids. The DNA for the CDR3 is TGTGCCTGGAGTGGGGTGTCCCGCGGGGGCTACACCTTC. This gives the protein CAWSGVSRGGYTF.

The chain employs TRBV9 and TRBJ2-1; D may be TRBD1 (6 bases). CDR1 is SGDLS, CDR2 YYNGEE, per germline. Trimming left V 0 bases short and J 1 base short, with 17 bases between. CDR3 size: 18 residues. The CDR3 spells CASSVERQQGPSYNEQFF. CDR3 DNA sequence: TGTGCCAGCAGCGTAGAACGTCAACAGGGCCCTTCCTACAATGAGCAGTTCTTC.

This clone was seen just once. V usage is TRBV7-3 and J usage is TRBJ2-2, with TRBD2 as a possible D gene (6 bases). From germline, CDR1 is SGHTA and CDR2 FQGTGA. This CDR3 has 17 residues. The V and J ends lost 5 bases and 5 bases respectively, with 21 bases between them. The CDR3 nucleotides read TGTGCCAGCAGCCGTGGCGCCGGGACTCTACGAACCGGGGAGCTGTTTTTT. Translating gives CASSRGAGTLRTGELFF. Using reference TRBV7-3 and TRBJ2-2 for the parts outside the CDR3, the full variable domain is GAGVSQTPSNKVTEKGKYVELRCDPISGHTALYWYRQSLGQGPEFLIYFQGTGAADDSGLPNDRFFAVRPEGSVSTLKIQRTERGDSAVYLCASSRGAGTLRTGELFFGEGSRLTVL.

The count of this clone is one. This chain joins TRBV11-3 and TRBJ2-7; 8 bases map to TRBD2. J lost 0 bases, V lost 5 bases, and 6 bases had no gene match. Germline values: CDR1 SGHNT, CDR2 YENEEA. The length of the CDR3 is 15 residues. CDR3 nucleotide sequence: TGTGCCAGCAGCCTATATAGCGGGATCTCCTACGAGCAGTACTTC. Translated, it gives CASSLYSGISYEQYF.

The chain couples TRBV2 to TRBJ2-5, with D possibly matching TRBD2 (5 bases). Germline V gene data show CDR1 as SNHLY and CDR2 as FYNNEI. The CDR3 loop spans 12 amino acids. Trimming took off 5 bases at V and 5 bases at J, with 9 bases between the two ends. CDR3 DNA: TGTGCCAGCAGTCAGGACTTGGAGACCCAGTACTTC. Its protein product is CASSQDLETQYF.

The rearrangement uses TRBV6-4 and TRBJ1-2; D is possibly TRBD1 (6 bases). This CDR3 comprises 15 residues. Trimming removed 0 bases at V and 7 bases at J, with 15 bases between. CDR1 and CDR2 (germline): MRHNA, SNTAGT. Here the CDR3 reads CASSDSVGGWSGYTF. CDR3 nucleotides: TGTGCCAGCAGTGACTCGGTAGGGGGTTGGAGTGGCTACACCTTC.

This chain links TRBV7-8 with TRBJ1-5, with D maybe TRBD1 (5 bases). With 4 bases removed from V and 4 bases from J, the gap between germline ends came to 20 bases. Germline V gives CDR1 SGHVS, CDR2 FQNEAQ. The CDR3 has 17 amino acids. The CDR3 region has the DNA TGTGCCAGCAGCTCTTGGGGCAGGGAATTCTTTAATCAGCCCCAGCATTTT. Encoded protein: CASSSWGREFFNQPQHF.

This chain connects TRBV15 to TRBJ1-3; TRBD1 matches at 7 bases. Germline CDR1 reads LNHNV; CDR2 reads YYDKDF (reference sequence). The CDR3 consists of 16 residues. The J segment lost 4 bases and the V segment lost 1 base, leaving 7 bases of the junction unmatched. The CDR3 spells CATSRVEGAYGNTIYF. In DNA, the CDR3 is TGTGCCACCAGCAGAGTTGAGGGGGCGTACGGAAACACCATATATTTT.

This clone turned up a few times. Other nucleotide sequences in the sample specify the same CDR3. The gene calls are TRBV7-8 and TRBJ1-1; D is perhaps TRBD1 (5 bases). Trimming removed 1 base from V and 1 base from J, with 7 bases in between. The V gene's germline CDR1 is SGHVS and CDR2 FQNEAQ. This CDR3 is 14 amino acids long. CDR3 sequence: CASSLVTGNTEAFF. For the CDR3, the DNA is TGTGCCAGCAGCTTAGTAACAGGGAACACTGAAGCTTTCTTT.

This chain joins TRBV10-3 and TRBJ1-2; 7 nucleotides align to TRBD1. The CDR3 runs 16 residues. Germline loops: CDR1 ENHRY, CDR2 SYGVKD. Trimming removed 2 bases from V and 4 bases from J; junction bases left unmatched: 10. CDR3 DNA sequence: TGTGCCATCAGTGAGCCTCAGCCCGGGACAGTCTATGGCTACACCTTC. Translated, it gives CAISEPQPGTVYGYTF.

The rearrangement uses TRBV7-9 and TRBJ2-2, with 8 nucleotides matching TRBD1. Trimming at V came to 0 bases and at J to 1 base, leaving 1 base not matched to a gene. The CDR3 extends over 16 amino acids. Germline CDR1 reads SEHNR; CDR2 reads FQNEAQ (reference sequence). Written as DNA, the CDR3 is TGTGCCAGCAGCTTAGCAGACAGGGGGAACACCGGGGAGCTGTTTTTT. Its protein is CASSLADRGNTGELFF.